This T cell receptor beta chain was captured in a study of blood T cell repertoires in COVID-19. This CDR3 comprises 15 residues. Per germline, CDR1 SNHLY and CDR2 FYNNEI. Between the trimmed V and J ends, which lost 2 bases and 2 bases, there was a span of 10 bases. Per the study methods: Quantification of nucleated cells was approximated via reference gene primer amplification. This table comes from immunoSEQ multiplex PCR, and its TCRdb copy is limited to in-frame clones, with some not included. V and J calls and clone size come straight from that table; D and trimming were deduced from the DNA. The table shows approximately 160,000 clones, with 80% to 85% occurring only once. Categorization into cohorts depended on clinical history that participants reported. Symptom resolution, clearance, or two negative PCRs marked the recovered donors of Cohort 3.

The J gene is TRBJ1-3, the V gene TRBV2; no clear D gene. The source material was PBMCs or T cells enriched from blood (not recorded which). The TCR comes from a woman aged 45-59 years who had recovered from COVID-19. CDR3 in DNA: TGTGCCAGCAGTGAAATGGGCGCGACTGGAAACACCATATATTTT. It translates to CASSEMGATGNTIYF.